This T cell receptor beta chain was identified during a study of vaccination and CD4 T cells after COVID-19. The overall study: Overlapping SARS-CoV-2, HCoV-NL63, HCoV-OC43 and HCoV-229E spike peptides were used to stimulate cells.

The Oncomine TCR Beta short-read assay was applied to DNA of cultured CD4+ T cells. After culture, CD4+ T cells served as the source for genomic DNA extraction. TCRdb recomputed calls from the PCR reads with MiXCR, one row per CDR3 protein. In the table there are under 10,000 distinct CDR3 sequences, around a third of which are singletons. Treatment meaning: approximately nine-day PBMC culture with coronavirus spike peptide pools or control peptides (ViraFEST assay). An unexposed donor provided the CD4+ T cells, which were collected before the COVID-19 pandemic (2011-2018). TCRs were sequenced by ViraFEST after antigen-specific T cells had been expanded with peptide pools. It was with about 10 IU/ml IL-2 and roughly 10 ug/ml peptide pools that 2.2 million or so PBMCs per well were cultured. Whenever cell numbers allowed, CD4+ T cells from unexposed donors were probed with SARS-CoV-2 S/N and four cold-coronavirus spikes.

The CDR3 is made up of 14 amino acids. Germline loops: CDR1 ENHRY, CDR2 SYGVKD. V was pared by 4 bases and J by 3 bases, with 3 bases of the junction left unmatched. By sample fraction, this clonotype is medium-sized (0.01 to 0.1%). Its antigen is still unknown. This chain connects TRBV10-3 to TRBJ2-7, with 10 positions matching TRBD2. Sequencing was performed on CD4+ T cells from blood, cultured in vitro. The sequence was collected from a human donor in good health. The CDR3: CAISAASGSYEQYF. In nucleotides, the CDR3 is TGTGCCATCAGTGCGGCTAGCGGGAGCTACGAGCAGTACTTC.